This TCR beta chain was sequenced during a study of T cell changes during pregnancy in multiple sclerosis (dated by TCRdb to between 2019 and 2020). General notes on the study: The study looked at changes in the T cell repertoire across pregnancy in women with multiple sclerosis.

Regarding this clone: Its antigen has not been determined. Base-call qualities are not available, and no considerably larger clone is one nucleotide away.

The CDR3 starts with the cysteine, ends with the phenylalanine, and has 15 residues. The only DNA kept is the CDR3, 45 bases in frame from the first base. Looking up the germline V gene yields CDR1 MNHNS and CDR2 SASEGT. From V the trimming removes 7 bases and from J it removes 0 bases, while the gene matches leave 5 bases of the junction unaccounted for. The library was made by the immunoSEQ multiplex PCR assay. TCRdb took this table from immuneACCESS and kept in-frame rearrangements with V and J called. Such tables lack part of the clones; where checked against another copy, unresolved V genes explain under half of the gap, and the rest is unexplained. The sample data list about 73,000 clones, and 90% of these were observed just once. The ten largest clonotypes hold 9% to 9.5% of the sample.

The origin of this receptor is a female donor in good health, enrolled as a control in a pregnancy study. The chain is made from TRBV6-1 and TRBJ1-4; the junction holds 7 bases that match TRBD1. Sequenced material: peripheral blood, taken after pregnancy. In nucleotide form, the sequence is TGTGCCAGCACCCTCGGGACAGCAACTAATGAAAAACTGTTTTTT. It codes for CASTLGTATNEKLFF.